This T cell receptor (beta chain) was recovered during a study of blood T cell repertoires in COVID-19. Study background: PBMCs, B-cell-depleted T cells, or T cells provided the cDNA or gDNA that made up the material.

The CDR3 is 16 residues long. The J segment lost 6 bases and the V segment lost 7 bases, leaving 11 bases of the junction unmatched. Germline V gene lookup returns CDR1 SGDLS and CDR2 YYNGEE. TCRdb keeps only in-frame clones here, not all; method: immunoSEQ multiplex PCR. Among around 120,000 clones listed, about 88% were seen once. Sequenced input: peripheral blood. V gene TRBV9 combines with J gene TRBJ2-1; 12 positions agree with TRBD2. The sequence came from a human donor in a cohort sampled during active COVID-19. CDR3 DNA: TGTGCCAGCGGGGTCCCCCTAGCGGGGGGGCGCAATGAGCAGTTCTTC. Translated: CASGVPLAGGRNEQFF.